A selection of T cell receptor beta chains follows, all from one sample in a study of follicular helper T cells after annual influenza vaccination. Some clones are missing from TCRdb's copy, which holds only in-frame ones; the method was immunoSEQ multiplex PCR. The table has over 14,000 clones, about 88% seen once. The source material was CXCR5+ CD38- circulating T follicular helper cells from blood, sampled 7 days after influenza vaccination. These receptors were collected from an adult who received the influenza vaccine. The CDR3 runs from the conserved cysteine through the conserved F or W. A D gene is named only where the DNA matches it firmly. The size of a clone is reported for some rows only, either as once, few or many, or as a class for expanded clones.

size	V	D	J	CDR3	DNA
-	TRBV19	TRBD1	TRBJ1-5	CASGGQGTYNNQPQHF	TGTGCCAGCGGCGGACAGGGGACTTATAACAATCAGCCCCAGCATTTT
-	TRBV11-2	-	TRBJ2-2	CASSKGGADTGELFF	TGTGCCAGCTCAAAGGGGGGGGCCGACACCGGGGAGCTGTTTTTT
-	TRBV5-1	TRBD2	TRBJ2-3	CASSHQLAGSTDTQYF	TGCGCCAGCAGCCATCAACTAGCGGGGAGCACAGATACGCAGTATTTT
-	TRBV19	-	TRBJ1-4	CASSIYRDEKLFF	TGTGCCAGTAGTATTTACAGGGATGAAAAACTGTTTTTT
once	TRBV7-2	TRBD1	TRBJ2-7	CASASGTGYYEQYF	TGTGCCAGCGCTTCCGGGACAGGATACTACGAGCAGTACTTC
once	TRBV10-1	-	TRBJ2-5	CASSEGRGWETQYF	TGCGCCAGCAGTGAAGGAAGGGGCTGGGAGACCCAGTACTTC
-	TRBV7-8	TRBD1	TRBJ1-2	CASSLAGTGGYGYTF	TGTGCCAGCAGCTTAGCAGGGACAGGGGGTTATGGCTACACCTTC
once	TRBV5-4	-	TRBJ1-1	CASSSRGTLEAFF	TGTGCCAGCAGCTCCCGGGGGACTTTGGAAGCTTTCTTT
-	TRBV6-1	-	TRBJ2-5	CASRVAGRGETQYF	TGTGCCAGCAGAGTAGCCGGAAGGGGAGAGACCCAGTACTTC
few	TRBV14	-	TRBJ1-4	CASSRRTGLGGEKLFF	TGTGCCAGCAGCCGGAGAACAGGGCTAGGTGGGGAAAAACTGTTTTTT
-	TRBV7-7	TRBD2	TRBJ2-5	CASSLLAGEGETQYF	TGTGCTAGCAGCTTACTAGCGGGGGAGGGAGAGACCCAGTACTTC
few	TRBV5-1	TRBD1	TRBJ1-2	CASSQGAKDGYTF	TGCGCCAGCAGCCAGGGGGCGAAGGATGGCTACACCTTC
once	TRBV6-4	TRBD2	TRBJ2-4	CASSAQRGGSIQNIQYF	TGTGCCAGCAGCGCCCAGCGGGGGGGCAGCATCCAAAACATTCAGTACTTC
-	TRBV5-1	-	TRBJ2-3	CASSIQGVSWADTQYF	TGCGCCAGCAGCATACAGGGAGTATCTTGGGCAGATACGCAGTATTTT
-	TRBV28	TRBD1	TRBJ2-1	CATDVAGGYNEQFF	TGTGCCACCGACGTCGCAGGGGGCTACAATGAGCAGTTCTTC
-	TRBV11-3	TRBD2	TRBJ2-2	CASSLRTSGTGELFF	TGTGCCAGCAGCTTGAGGACTAGCGGGACCGGGGAGCTGTTTTTT
-	TRBV5-1	-	TRBJ2-1	CASSSISGQYNEQFF	TGCGCCAGCAGCTCAATTTCGGGACAATACAATGAGCAGTTCTTC
-	TRBV2	TRBD2	TRBJ2-5	CASSELGLDMETQYF	TGTGCCAGCAGTGAACTAGGACTAGATATGGAGACCCAGTACTTC
once	TRBV30	TRBD1	TRBJ1-1	CAWRPGGITEAFF	TGTGCCTGGAGGCCAGGGGGCATCACTGAAGCTTTCTTT
-	TRBV12-5	TRBD1	TRBJ2-5	CASGAPGRGPIGETQYF	TGTGCTAGTGGTGCCCCCGGCAGGGGGCCGATTGGCGAGACCCAGTACTTC
-	TRBV27	-	TRBJ2-7	CASRPPGGSYAEQYF	TGTGCCAGCAGGCCCCCTGGCGGATCTTACGCAGAGCAGTACTTC
-	TRBV7-9	-	TRBJ1-1	CASSPGHRNTEAFF	TGTGCCAGCAGCCCGGGACATCGGAACACTGAAGCTTTCTTT
-	TRBV4-1	TRBD1	TRBJ2-1	CASSQGASTGGYYNEQFF	TGCGCCAGCAGCCAAGGTGCCTCGACAGGGGGCTACTACAATGAGCAGTTCTTC
-	TRBV5-1	-	TRBJ1-2	CASSLQGGSALEGYTF	TGCGCCAGCAGCTTGCAGGGCGGGAGTGCCCTGGAGGGCTACACCTTC
-	TRBV5-1	TRBD2	TRBJ2-1	CASSILAGEGEQFF	TGCGCCAGCAGCATCCTAGCGGGAGAGGGTGAGCAGTTCTTC
-	TRBV5-1	-	TRBJ2-7	CASSPDHGNYEQYF	TGCGCCAGCAGCCCGGACCACGGGAACTACGAGCAGTACTTC
-	TRBV4-1	-	TRBJ1-1	CASSPTDSLTEAFF	TGCGCCAGCAGCCCCACGGACAGCCTCACTGAAGCTTTCTTT
-	TRBV4-2	-	TRBJ2-3	CASSQTTTSTDTQYF	TGTGCCAGCAGCCAAACAACTACTAGCACAGATACGCAGTATTTT
-	TRBV5-1	TRBD2	TRBJ2-1	CASSPTSGGASYNEQFF	TGCGCCAGCAGCCCGACTAGCGGGGGGGCATCCTACAATGAGCAGTTCTTC
-	TRBV7-9	-	TRBJ2-3	CASNNPAHGDTQYF	TGTGCCAGCAACAACCCGGCTCACGGGGATACGCAGTATTTT
-	TRBV6-6	-	TRBJ2-3	CASSYGTPSTDTQYF	TGTGCCAGCAGTTACGGGACTCCTAGCACAGATACGCAGTATTTT
-	TRBV6-1	-	TRBJ2-7	CASSVPVTYEQYF	TGTGCCAGCAGTGTCCCAGTCACCTACGAGCAGTACTTC
-	TRBV6-1	-	TRBJ1-4	CASSLIATNEKLFF	TGTGCCAGCAGTTTAATCGCAACTAATGAAAAACTGTTTTTT
-	TRBV19	-	TRBJ2-7	CASSRGTVNYEQYF	TGTGCCAGTAGTCGCGGGACGGTGAACTACGAGCAGTACTTC
few	TRBV7-2	-	TRBJ2-3	CASSPGIGGDTQYF	TGTGCCAGCAGCCCTGGTATAGGAGGAGATACGCAGTATTTT
-	TRBV4-1	-	TRBJ1-2	CASSQAGRWNYGYTF	TGCGCCAGCAGCCAAGCCGGTCGGTGGAACTATGGCTACACCTTC
-	TRBV4-2	TRBD2	TRBJ2-1	CASSQDSSGMIF	TGTGCCAGCAGCCAAGATTCTAGCGGGATGATCTTC
-	TRBV18	TRBD2	TRBJ2-1	CASSPLTSGTSFGEQFF	TGTGCCAGCTCACCGCTGACTAGCGGTACCTCCTTTGGTGAGCAGTTCTTC
-	TRBV10-3	TRBD2	TRBJ2-6	CAISDSSGSGANVLTF	TGTGCCATCAGTGACTCTAGCGGGTCAGGGGCCAACGTCCTGACTTTC
-	TRBV5-6	-	TRBJ1-2	CASSLEIQGFRYGGYTF	TGTGCCAGCAGCTTGGAAATCCAGGGGTTCCGCTATGGCGGCTACACCTTC
-	TRBV19	-	TRBJ2-1	CASSIRDSSVYNEQFF	TGTGCCAGTAGTATTAGAGACTCCTCGGTCTACAATGAGCAGTTCTTC
-	TRBV10-2	-	TRBJ1-1	CATTELYRGGSEAFF	TGCGCCACCACAGAACTATACCGGGGGGGGTCTGAAGCTTTCTTT
-	TRBV5-6	-	TRBJ2-7	CASSYTTEQYF	TGTGCCAGCAGCTATACTACCGAGCAGTACTTC
few	TRBV5-1	-	TRBJ2-3	CASSPSTDTQYF	TGCGCCAGCAGCCCTAGCACAGATACGCAGTATTTT
-	TRBV10-1	-	TRBJ2-6	CATTGSGANVLTF	TGCGCCACAACGGGGTCTGGGGCCAACGTCCTGACTTTC
-	TRBV5-1	-	TRBJ1-1	CASSARADPNTEAFF	TGCGCCAGCAGCGCCAGGGCGGACCCGAACACTGAAGCTTTCTTT
-	TRBV6-5	-	TRBJ2-7	CASSYSSDPPQQYF	TGTGCCAGCAGTTACTCGAGCGATCCTCCCCAGCAGTACTTC
-	TRBV28	TRBD1	TRBJ1-1	CASSPSGGATEAFF	TGTGCCAGCAGTCCATCAGGGGGCGCGACTGAAGCTTTCTTT
once	TRBV19	-	TRBJ2-3	CASKGEYTQYF	TGTGCCAGTAAGGGGGAGTATACGCAGTATTTT
-	TRBV7-3	-	TRBJ2-3	CASSAQGLSTDTQYF	TGTGCCAGCAGCGCCCAGGGGTTGAGCACAGATACGCAGTATTTT
-	TRBV10-3	-	TRBJ1-2	CAIRKDSNYGYTF	TGTGCCATCAGGAAGGACAGTAACTATGGCTACACCTTC
-	TRBV7-2	-	TRBJ2-7	CASSLFSHEQYF	TGTGCCAGCAGCCTATTTTCCCACGAGCAGTACTTC
-	TRBV7-6	TRBD2	TRBJ2-1	CASSWGEGGVQFF	TGTGCCAGCAGCTGGGGGGAGGGAGGCGTGCAGTTCTTC
-	TRBV9	TRBD1	TRBJ2-3	CASSFRDRALTDTQYF	TGTGCCAGCAGCTTCCGGGACAGGGCCCTCACAGATACGCAGTATTTT
-	TRBV5-6	TRBD1	TRBJ2-7	CASSLWGRQGPAEQYF	TGTGCCAGCAGCTTGTGGGGCCGACAGGGCCCCGCCGAGCAGTACTTC
-	TRBV6-5	-	TRBJ2-5	CASRVQGRVTQYF	TGTGCCAGTAGAGTACAAGGCCGGGTGACCCAGTACTTC
-	TRBV5-5	-	TRBJ1-1	CASSPAGLRAEAFF	TGTGCCAGCAGCCCGGCAGGTCTCAGGGCTGAAGCTTTCTTT
once	TRBV7-8	-	TRBJ2-7	CASSTRIFYEQYF	TGTGCCAGCAGCACCAGGATTTTCTATGAGCAGTACTTC
-	TRBV6-6	-	TRBJ2-7	CASSYSEDEQYF	TGTGCCAGCAGTTACTCGGAGGACGAGCAGTACTTC